This T cell receptor (beta chain) was recorded in a study of cytomegalovirus exposure and HLA in healthy donors. CDR3 size: 16 residues. The ends were cut back, 1 base at V and 0 bases at J, with 13 bases in the middle. Germline loops: CDR1 GTSNPN, CDR2 SVGIG (reference sequence). PCR used 60 Vbeta primers and 13 Jbeta primers. Profiling relied on immunoSEQ multiplex PCR, and the TCRdb table lists in-frame clones only, not all of them. The sample includes about 88,000 clones, 75% to 90% of them seen just once. The chain employs TRBV30 and TRBJ2-1; D remains unclear. This clonotype was obtained from a man aged 18 to 29 in good health and CMV-seronegative. Source material: PBMCs. The CDR3 DNA reads as TGTGCCTGGAGTGAACCCACTCCAAGCTCCTACAATGAGCAGTTCTTC. Translated, it gives CAWSEPTPSSYNEQFF.